What follows is one T cell receptor beta chain and its context. No antigen is known for it. Trimming cost V 0 bases and J 3 bases, with 10 bases left between them. Germline CDR1 SGDLS, CDR2 YYNGEE. The CDR3 totals 14 residues. The data stem from a study of neoadjuvant nivolumab and ipilimumab in lung cancer. General observations from the study: Only a single major-pathologic-response sample was available for clonality analysis. Pretherapy blood TCR richness correlated positively with resected tumor richness. From pretherapy to surgery, tumor richness and clonality rose with dual therapy.

Produced via immunoSEQ multiplex PCR; TCRdb's table is partial and in-frame only. The sample has some 500 clones, about nine tenths seen once. The receptor comes from an adult with non-small cell lung cancer. The rearrangement joins TRBV9 to TRBJ2-7; D is unclear. Sample: tumor tissue, taken before neoadjuvant nivolumab, alone or with ipilimumab. Written as DNA, the CDR3 is TGTGCCAGCAGCGTAGGGGTGGCACACTACGAGCAGTACTTC. This encodes CASSVGVAHYEQYF.